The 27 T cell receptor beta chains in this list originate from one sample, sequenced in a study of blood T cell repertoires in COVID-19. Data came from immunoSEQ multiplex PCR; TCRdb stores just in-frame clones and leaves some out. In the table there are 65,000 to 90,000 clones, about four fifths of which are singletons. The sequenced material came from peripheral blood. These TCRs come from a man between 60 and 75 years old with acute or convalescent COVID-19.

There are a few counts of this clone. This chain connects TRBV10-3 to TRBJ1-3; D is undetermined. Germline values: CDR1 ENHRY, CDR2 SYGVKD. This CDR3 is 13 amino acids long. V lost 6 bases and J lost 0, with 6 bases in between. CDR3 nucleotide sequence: TGTGCCATCAGAGACTCCTCTGGAAACACCATATATTTT. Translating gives CAIRDSSGNTIYF.

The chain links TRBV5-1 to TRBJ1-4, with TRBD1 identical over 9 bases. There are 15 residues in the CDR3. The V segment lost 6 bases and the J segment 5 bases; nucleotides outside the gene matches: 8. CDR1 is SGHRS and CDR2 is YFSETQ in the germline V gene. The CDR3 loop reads CASNRGGTGNEKLFF. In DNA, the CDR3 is TGCGCCAGCAATCGCGGGGGGACAGGGAATGAAAAACTGTTTTTT.

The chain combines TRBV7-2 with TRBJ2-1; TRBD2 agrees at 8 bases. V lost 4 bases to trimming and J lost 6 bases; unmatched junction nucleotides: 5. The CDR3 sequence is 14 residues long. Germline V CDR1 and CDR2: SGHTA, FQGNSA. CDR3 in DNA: TGTGCCAGCAGCTATTCCGGGACTAGCAATGAGCAGTTCTTC. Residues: CASSYSGTSNEQFF.

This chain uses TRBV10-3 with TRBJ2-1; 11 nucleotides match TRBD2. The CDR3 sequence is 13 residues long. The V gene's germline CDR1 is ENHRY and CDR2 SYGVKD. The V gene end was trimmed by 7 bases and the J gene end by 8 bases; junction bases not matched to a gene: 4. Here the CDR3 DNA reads TGTGCCATCAAACTAGCGGGAGTTGATGAGCAGTTCTTC. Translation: CAIKLAGVDEQFF.

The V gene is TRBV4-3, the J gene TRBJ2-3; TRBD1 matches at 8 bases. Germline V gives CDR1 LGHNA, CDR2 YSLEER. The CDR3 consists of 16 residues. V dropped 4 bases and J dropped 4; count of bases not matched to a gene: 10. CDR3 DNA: TGCGCCAGCAGCCGTGGAGGACAGGGTTCTCCAGATACGCAGTATTTT. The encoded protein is CASSRGGQGSPDTQYF.

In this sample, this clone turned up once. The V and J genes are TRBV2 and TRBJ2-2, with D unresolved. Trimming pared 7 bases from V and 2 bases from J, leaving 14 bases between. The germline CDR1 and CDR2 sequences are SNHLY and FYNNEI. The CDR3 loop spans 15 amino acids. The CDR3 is CASTERRRNTGELFF. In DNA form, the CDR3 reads TGTGCCAGCACCGAACGGCGGCGAAACACCGGGGAGCTGTTTTTT.

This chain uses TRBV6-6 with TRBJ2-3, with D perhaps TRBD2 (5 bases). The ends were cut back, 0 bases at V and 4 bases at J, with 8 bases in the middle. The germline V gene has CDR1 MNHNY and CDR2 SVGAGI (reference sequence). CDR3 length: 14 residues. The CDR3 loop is CASSYSVRADTQYF. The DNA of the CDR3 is TGTGCCAGCAGTTACTCAGTGAGGGCAGATACGCAGTATTTT.

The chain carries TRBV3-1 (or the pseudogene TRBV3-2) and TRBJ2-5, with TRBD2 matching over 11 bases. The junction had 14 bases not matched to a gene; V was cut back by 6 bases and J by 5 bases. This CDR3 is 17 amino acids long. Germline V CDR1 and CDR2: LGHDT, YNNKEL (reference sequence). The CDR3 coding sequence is TGTGCCAGCAGTTCCCGATCCTTTAGCGGGAGGGGGGAGACCCAGTACTTC. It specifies CASSSRSFSGRGETQYF.

The CDR3 sequence: CATDRESTEAFF. DNA for the CDR3: TGTGCCACAGACAGGGAATCTACTGAAGCTTTCTTT. This rearrangement joins TRBV7-9 to TRBJ1-1, with 7 bases identical to TRBD1. With 10 bases clipped from V and 5 bases from J, the junction kept 7 bases outside the gene matches. The germline V gene encodes CDR1 SEHNR and CDR2 FQNEAQ (reference sequence). This CDR3 has 12 residues.

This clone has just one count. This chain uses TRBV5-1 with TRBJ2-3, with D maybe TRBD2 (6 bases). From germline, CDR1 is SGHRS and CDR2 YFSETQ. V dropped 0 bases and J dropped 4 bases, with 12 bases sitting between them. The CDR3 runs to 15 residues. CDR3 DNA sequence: TGCGCCAGCAGCTTGGCCGCGGGGATATCAGATACGCAGTATTTT. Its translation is CASSLAAGISDTQYF. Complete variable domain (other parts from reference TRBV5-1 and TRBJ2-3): KAGVTQTPRYLIKTRGQQVTLSCSPISGHRSVSWYQQTPGQGLQFLFEYFSETQRNKGNFPGRFSGRQFSNSRSEMNVSTLELGDSALYLCASSLAAGISDTQYFGPGTRLTVL.

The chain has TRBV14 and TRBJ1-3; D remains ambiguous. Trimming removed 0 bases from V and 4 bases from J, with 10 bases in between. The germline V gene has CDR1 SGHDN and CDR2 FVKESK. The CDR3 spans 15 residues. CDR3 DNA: TGTGCCAGCAGCCAAGAACAGATGCCGGGAAACACCATATATTTT. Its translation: CASSQEQMPGNTIYF.

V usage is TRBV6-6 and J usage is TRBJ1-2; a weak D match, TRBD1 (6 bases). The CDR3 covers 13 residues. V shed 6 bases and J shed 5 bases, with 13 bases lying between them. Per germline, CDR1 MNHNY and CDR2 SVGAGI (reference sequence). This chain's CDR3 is CASRTGTPYGYTF. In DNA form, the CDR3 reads TGTGCCAGCAGAACCGGGACACCGTATGGCTACACCTTC.

The CDR3 here is CASREGPESNQPQHF. Written as DNA, the CDR3 is TGCGCCAGCCGGGAAGGGCCGGAAAGCAATCAGCCCCAGCATTTT. This chain links TRBV5-1 with TRBJ1-5; D gene ambiguous. The V gene lost 7 bases and the J gene lost 1 base, with 15 bases spanning the gap. The germline V gene encodes CDR1 SGHRS and CDR2 YFSETQ. The CDR3 consists of 15 residues.

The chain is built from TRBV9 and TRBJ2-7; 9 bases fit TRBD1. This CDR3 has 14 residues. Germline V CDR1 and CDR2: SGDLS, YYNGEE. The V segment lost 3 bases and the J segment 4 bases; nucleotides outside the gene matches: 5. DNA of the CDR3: TGTGCCAGCAGCGACGGGACAGGGAGATACGAGCAGTACTTC. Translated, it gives CASSDGTGRYEQYF.

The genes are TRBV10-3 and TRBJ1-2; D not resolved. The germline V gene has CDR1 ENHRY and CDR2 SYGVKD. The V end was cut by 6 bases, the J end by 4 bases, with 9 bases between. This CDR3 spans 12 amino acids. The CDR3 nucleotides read TGTGCCATCAGGTCCGAGTCCTATGGCTACACCTTC. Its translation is CAIRSESYGYTF.

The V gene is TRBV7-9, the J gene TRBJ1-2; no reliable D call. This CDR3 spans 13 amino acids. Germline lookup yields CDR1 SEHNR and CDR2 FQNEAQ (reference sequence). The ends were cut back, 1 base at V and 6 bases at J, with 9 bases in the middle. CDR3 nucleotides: TGTGCCAGCAGCTTAGACGGGAACCATGGCTACACCTTC. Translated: CASSLDGNHGYTF.

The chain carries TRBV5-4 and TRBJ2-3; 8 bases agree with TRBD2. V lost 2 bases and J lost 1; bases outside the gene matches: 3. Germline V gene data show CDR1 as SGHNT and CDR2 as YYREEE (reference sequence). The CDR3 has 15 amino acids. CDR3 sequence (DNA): TGTGCCAGCAGCTTACCGGGGGGGGGCACAGATACGCAGTATTTT. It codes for CASSLPGGGTDTQYF.

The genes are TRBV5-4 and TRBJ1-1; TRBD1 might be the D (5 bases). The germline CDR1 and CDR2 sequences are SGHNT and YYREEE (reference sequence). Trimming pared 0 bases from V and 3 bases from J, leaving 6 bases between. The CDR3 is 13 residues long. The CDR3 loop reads CASSLGQYTEAFF. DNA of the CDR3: TGTGCCAGCAGCTTGGGACAGTACACTGAAGCTTTCTTT. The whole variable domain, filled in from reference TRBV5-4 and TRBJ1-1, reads ETGVTQSPTHLIKTRGQQVTLRCSSQSGHNTVSWYQQALGQGPQFIFQYYREEENGRGNFPPRFSGLQFPNYSSELNVNALELDDSALYLCASSLGQYTEAFFGQGTRLTVV.

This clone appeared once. CDR3 bases: TGTGCCAGGGCGGGCGCAGATACGCAGTATTTT. This codes for CARAGADTQYF. The chain has TRBV2 and TRBJ2-3, with D possibly being TRBD2 (5 bases). The CDR3 length is 11 residues. CDR1 is SNHLY, CDR2 FYNNEI, per germline. With 9 bases removed from V and 4 bases from J, the gap between germline ends came to 8 bases.

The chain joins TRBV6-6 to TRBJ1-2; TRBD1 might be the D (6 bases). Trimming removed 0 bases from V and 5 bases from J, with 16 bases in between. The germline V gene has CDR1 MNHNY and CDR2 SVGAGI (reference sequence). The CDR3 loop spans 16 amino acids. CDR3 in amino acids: CASSYSSGGLNYGYTF. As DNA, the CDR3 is TGTGCCAGCAGTTACTCGTCGGGGGGGCTGAATTATGGCTACACCTTC.

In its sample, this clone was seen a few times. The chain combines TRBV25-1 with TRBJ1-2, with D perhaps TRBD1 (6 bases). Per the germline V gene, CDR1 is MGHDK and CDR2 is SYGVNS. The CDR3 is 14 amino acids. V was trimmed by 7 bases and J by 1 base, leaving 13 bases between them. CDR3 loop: CASMGAGFNYGYTF. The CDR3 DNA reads TGTGCCAGCATGGGGGCAGGGTTTAACTATGGCTACACCTTC.

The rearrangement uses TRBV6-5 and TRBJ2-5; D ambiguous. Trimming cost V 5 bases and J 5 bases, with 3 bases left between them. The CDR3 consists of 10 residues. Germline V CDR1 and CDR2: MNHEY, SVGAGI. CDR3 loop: CASSPETQYF. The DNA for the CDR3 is TGTGCCAGCAGTCCTGAGACCCAGTACTTC.

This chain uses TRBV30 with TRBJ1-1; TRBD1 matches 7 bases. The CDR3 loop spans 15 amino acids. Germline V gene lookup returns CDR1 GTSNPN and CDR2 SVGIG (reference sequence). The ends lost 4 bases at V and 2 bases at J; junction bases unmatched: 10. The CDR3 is CAWKISGTVNTEAFF. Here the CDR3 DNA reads TGTGCCTGGAAGATCTCCGGGACAGTTAACACTGAAGCTTTCTTT.

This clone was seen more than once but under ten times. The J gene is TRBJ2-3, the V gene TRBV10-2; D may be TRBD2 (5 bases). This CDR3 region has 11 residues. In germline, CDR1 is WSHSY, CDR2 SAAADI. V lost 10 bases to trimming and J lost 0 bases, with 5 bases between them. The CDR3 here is CATGSTDTQYF. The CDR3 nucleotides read TGCGCCACGGGAAGCACAGATACGCAGTATTTT.

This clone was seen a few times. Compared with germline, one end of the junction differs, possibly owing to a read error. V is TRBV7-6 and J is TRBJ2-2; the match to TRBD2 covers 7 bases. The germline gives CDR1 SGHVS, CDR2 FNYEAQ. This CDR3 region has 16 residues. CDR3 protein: CASRLAPTSSAGELFF. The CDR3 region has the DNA TGTGCCAGCAGGTTAGCACCGACTAGCTCCGCCGGGGAGCTGTTTTTT.

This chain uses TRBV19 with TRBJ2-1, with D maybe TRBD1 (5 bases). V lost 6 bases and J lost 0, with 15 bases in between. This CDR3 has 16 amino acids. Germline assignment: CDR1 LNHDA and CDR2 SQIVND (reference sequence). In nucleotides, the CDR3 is TGTGCCAGTAGGGATCGACAGAGAAGCTCCTACAATGAGCAGTTCTTC. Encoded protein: CASRDRQRSSYNEQFF.

CDR3 residues: CASSLTDAGGRETQYF. In DNA, the CDR3 is TGTGCCAGCAGTTTGACGGACGCGGGGGGCCGGGAGACCCAGTACTTC. The J gene is TRBJ2-5, the V gene TRBV27; 8 bases are shared with TRBD2. V was pared by 3 bases and J by 5 bases, with 11 bases of the junction left unmatched. Germline lookup yields CDR1 MNHEY and CDR2 SMNVEV (reference sequence). The CDR3 has 16 amino acids.